The rows below give T cell receptor beta chains drawn from one sample of a study of T cells in localized non-small cell lung cancer. TCRdb keeps only in-frame clones here, not all; method: immunoSEQ multiplex PCR. The table records some 38,000 clones, 85% to 95% of them present only once. Sequenced here: peripheral blood, sampled before any cancer treatment. Receptors originate from a female donor aged 60 or older with stage I lung adenocarcinoma. The CDR3 runs from the conserved cysteine through the conserved F or W. The D gene is left open where the match is weak. A row's size may be missing; if present it is once, few, many or a size class.

>TRBJ1-1|-|TRBV25-1|-
CASSNSDRLNTEAFF
TGTGCCAGCAGTAATTCGGACAGACTGAACACTGAAGCTTTCTTT
>TRBJ1-5|-|TRBV27|-
CASSRADRIDQPQHF
TGTGCCAGCAGTCGAGCCGACAGGATTGATCAGCCCCAGCATTTT
>TRBJ1-2|-|TRBV14|-
CASSRTGYGYGYTF
TGTGCCAGCAGCCGTACAGGGTACGGCTATGGCTACACCTTC
>TRBJ1-3|-|TRBV19|-
CASSTPDDGNTIYF
TGTGCCAGTAGTACCCCAGACGATGGAAACACCATATATTTT
>TRBJ2-3|TRBD2|TRBV2|-
CASSLGLAGADTQYF
TGTGCCAGCAGCCTGGGACTAGCGGGAGCAGATACGCAGTATTTT
>TRBJ2-5|TRBD1|TRBV11-3|once
CASSSRDRVQQETQYF
TGTGCCAGCAGCTCCCGAGACAGGGTTCAGCAAGAGACCCAGTACTTC
>TRBJ1-1|-|TRBV11-3|-
CASSLGGDGTEAFF
TGTGCCAGCAGCTTAGGAGGGGATGGGACTGAAGCTTTCTTT
>TRBJ1-5|TRBD1|TRBV2|-
CASSELRGPQPQHF
TGTGCCAGCAGTGAACTCAGGGGGCCTCAGCCCCAGCATTTT
>TRBJ1-2|-|TRBV27|-
CASSLTPGTAYGYTF
TGTGCCAGCAGTTTAACCCCCGGGACGGCTTATGGCTACACCTTC
>TRBJ1-2|-|TRBV6-5|once
CASSYDPGSGAPTF
TGTGCCAGCAGTTACGATCCAGGGAGTGGAGCTCCCACCTTC
>TRBJ1-5|TRBD1|TRBV27|-
CASSSTPDRFGQPQHF
TGTGCCAGCAGTTCCACCCCGGACAGGTTTGGTCAGCCCCAGCATTTT
>TRBJ2-3|TRBD2|TRBV5-1|-
CASSLGFLSGGADTQYF
TGCGCCAGCAGCTTGGGGTTCCTTAGCGGGGGGGCAGATACGCAGTATTTT
>TRBJ2-1|-|TRBV25-1|-
CASEPTGHYNEQFF
TGTGCCAGCGAACCAACGGGACACTACAATGAGCAGTTCTTC
>TRBJ1-3|-|TRBV5-1|once
CASSLAGTNLALSGNTIYF
TGCGCCAGCAGCTTGGCCGGGACAAACCTGGCCCTCTCTGGAAACACCATATATTTT
>TRBJ2-5|-|TRBV27|-
CASSLAPPYQETQYF
TGTGCCAGCAGTTTAGCCCCCCCGTACCAAGAGACCCAGTACTTC
>TRBJ2-1|-|TRBV4-1|-
CASSPSAASYNEQFF
TGCGCCAGCAGCCCGTCTGCGGCGTCCTACAATGAGCAGTTCTTC
>TRBJ1-3|TRBD1|TRBV5-1|-
CASSFSGTGRSGNTIYF
TGCGCCAGCAGCTTTTCCGGGACAGGGCGCTCTGGAAACACCATATATTTT
>TRBJ2-3|-|TRBV7-2|-
CASSLDPGGTDTQYF
TGTGCCAGCAGCTTAGATCCGGGGGGCACAGATACGCAGTATTTT
>TRBJ1-5|-|TRBV19|-
CASSSWASNQPQHF
TGTGCCAGTAGTTCCTGGGCTTCGAACCAGCCCCAGCATTTT
>TRBJ2-2|-|TRBV5-1|-
CASSSTGTLNTGELFF
TGCGCCAGCAGCTCGACCGGGACACTGAACACCGGGGAGCTGTTTTTT
>TRBJ2-1|-|TRBV5-1|-
CASSSPPLYNEQFF
TGCGCCAGCAGCTCGCCGCCCCTATACAATGAGCAGTTCTTC
>TRBJ2-1|TRBD1|TRBV27|-
CASSFIGQGDEQFF
TGTGCCAGCAGTTTTATAGGACAGGGGGATGAGCAGTTCTTC
>TRBJ1-4|TRBD1|TRBV7-9|-
CASSIGQGSLYEKLFF
TGTGCCAGCAGCATCGGACAGGGAAGTTTGTATGAAAAACTGTTTTTT
>TRBJ1-1|-|TRBV5-5|-
CASMGVRVTEAFF
TGTGCCAGCATGGGGGTTAGGGTCACTGAAGCTTTCTTT
>TRBJ2-7|TRBD2|TRBV19|-
CASSTSGGPLYEQYF
TGTGCCAGTAGTACTAGCGGGGGACCCCTCTACGAGCAGTACTTC
>TRBJ1-2|-|TRBV2|-
CASRALGQGKLNGYTF
TGTGCCAGCAGGGCCCTTGGGCAGGGAAAATTGAATGGCTACACCTTC
>TRBJ2-2|TRBD1|TRBV10-3|few
CAISGGQGANTGELFF
TGTGCCATCAGTGGGGGACAGGGAGCGAACACCGGGGAGCTGTTTTTT